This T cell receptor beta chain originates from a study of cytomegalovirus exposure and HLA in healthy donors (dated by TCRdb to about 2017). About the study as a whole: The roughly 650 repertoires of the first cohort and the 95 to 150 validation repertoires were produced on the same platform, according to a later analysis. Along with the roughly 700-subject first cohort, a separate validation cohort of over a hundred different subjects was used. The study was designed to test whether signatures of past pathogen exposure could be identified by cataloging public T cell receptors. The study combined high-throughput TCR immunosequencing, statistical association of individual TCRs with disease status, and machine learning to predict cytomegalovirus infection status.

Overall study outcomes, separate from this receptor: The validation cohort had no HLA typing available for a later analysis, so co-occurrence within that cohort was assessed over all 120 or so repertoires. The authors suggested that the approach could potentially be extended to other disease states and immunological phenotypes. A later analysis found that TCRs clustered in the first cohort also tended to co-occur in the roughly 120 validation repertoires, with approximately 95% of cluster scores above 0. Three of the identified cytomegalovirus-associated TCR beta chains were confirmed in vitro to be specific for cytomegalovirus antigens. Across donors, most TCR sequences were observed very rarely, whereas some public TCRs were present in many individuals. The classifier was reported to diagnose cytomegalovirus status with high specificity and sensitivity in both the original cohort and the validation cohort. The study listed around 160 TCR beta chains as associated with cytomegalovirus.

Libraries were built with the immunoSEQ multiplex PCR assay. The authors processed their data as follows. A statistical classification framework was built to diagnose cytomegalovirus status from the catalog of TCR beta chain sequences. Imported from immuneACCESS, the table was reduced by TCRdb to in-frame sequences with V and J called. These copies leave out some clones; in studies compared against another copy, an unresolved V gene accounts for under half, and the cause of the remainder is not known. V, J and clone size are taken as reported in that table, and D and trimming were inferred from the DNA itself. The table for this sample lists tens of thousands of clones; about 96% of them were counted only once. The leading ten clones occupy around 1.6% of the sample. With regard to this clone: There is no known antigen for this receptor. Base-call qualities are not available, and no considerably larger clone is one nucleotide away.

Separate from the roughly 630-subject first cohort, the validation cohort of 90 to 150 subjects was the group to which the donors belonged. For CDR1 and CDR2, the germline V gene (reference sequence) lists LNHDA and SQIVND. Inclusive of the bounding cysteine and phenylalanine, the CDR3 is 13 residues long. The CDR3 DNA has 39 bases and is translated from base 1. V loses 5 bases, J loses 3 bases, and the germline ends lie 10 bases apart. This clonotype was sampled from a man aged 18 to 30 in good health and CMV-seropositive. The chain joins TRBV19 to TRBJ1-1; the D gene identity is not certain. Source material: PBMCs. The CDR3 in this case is CASSVSEDTEAFF. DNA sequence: TGTGCCAGTAGTGTGTCGGAGGACACTGAAGCTTTCTTT. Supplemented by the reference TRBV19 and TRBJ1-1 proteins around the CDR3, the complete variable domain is DGGITQSPKYLFRKEGQNVTLSCEQNLNHDAMYWYRQDPGQGLRLIYYSQIVNDFQKGDIAEGYSVSREKKESFPLTVTSAQKNPTAFYLCASSVSEDTEAFFGQGTRLTVV.